This is a list of T cell receptor beta chains from one sample in a study of shared clonotypes between healthy human individuals. Clones were sequenced by immunoSEQ multiplex PCR, and TCRdb holds only the in-frame ones, with some missing. The data show around 980,000 clones, with 75% to 80% seen just once and 0.5% to 0.65% held by the top ten. Sequencing was done on a sample of memory CD4+ T cells from PBMCs. All receptors come from a man aged 18 to 29 in good health. Some clones in this sample may be carry-over from other donors' samples. Each CDR3 is given with its conserved first and last residue. Fields, in order: CDR3 protein, CDR3 DNA, J gene, V gene, clone size, D gene. The D gene is left open where the match is weak. Clone size, where shown, is once, few, many, or a class for clones that have expanded.

CDR3 protein: CASSSRLYQETQYF; CDR3 DNA: TGTGCCAGCAGTTCCAGGTTGTACCAAGAGACCCAGTACTTC; J gene: TRBJ2-5; V gene: TRBV6-5; clone size: NA; D gene: NA
CDR3 protein: CASSVSGQLGTEQYF; CDR3 DNA: TGTGCCAGCAGCGTAAGCGGTCAGCTAGGTACCGAGCAGTACTTC; J gene: TRBJ2-7; V gene: TRBV9; clone size: NA; D gene: NA
CDR3 protein: CASSYDGSSYEQYF; CDR3 DNA: TGCGCCAGCAGCTATGATGGGAGCTCCTACGAGCAGTACTTC; J gene: TRBJ2-7; V gene: TRBV5-1; clone size: once; D gene: NA
CDR3 protein: CASSFHAGPSYEQYF; CDR3 DNA: TGTGCCAGCAGCTTCCACGCAGGGCCCTCCTACGAGCAGTACTTC; J gene: TRBJ2-7; V gene: TRBV11-2; clone size: NA; D gene: NA
CDR3 protein: CASTPGQGAGYTF; CDR3 DNA: TGTGCCAGCACCCCGGGACAGGGGGCTGGCTACACCTTC; J gene: TRBJ1-2; V gene: TRBV6-1; clone size: NA; D gene: TRBD1
CDR3 protein: CASKLAGDVTGELFF; CDR3 DNA: TGTGCCAGCAAACTGGCGGGAGACGTCACCGGGGAGCTGTTTTTT; J gene: TRBJ2-2; V gene: TRBV2; clone size: few; D gene: TRBD2
CDR3 protein: CASSLSGRVDTQYF; CDR3 DNA: TGTGCCAGCAGCTTGAGCGGGAGGGTAGATACGCAGTATTTT; J gene: TRBJ2-3; V gene: TRBV7-2; clone size: few; D gene: TRBD2
CDR3 protein: CASREGLAGVYEQYF; CDR3 DNA: TGCGCCAGCAGGGAGGGACTAGCGGGGGTCTACGAGCAGTACTTC; J gene: TRBJ2-7; V gene: TRBV10-2; clone size: once; D gene: TRBD2
CDR3 protein: CASRSTSLQNTGELFF; CDR3 DNA: TGTGCCAGCAGATCCACATCATTACAGAACACCGGGGAGCTGTTTTTT; J gene: TRBJ2-2; V gene: TRBV6-6; clone size: NA; D gene: NA
CDR3 protein: CASSVRTGGGNQPQHF; CDR3 DNA: TGTGCCAGCAGCGTAAGGACAGGCGGGGGCAATCAGCCCCAGCATTTT; J gene: TRBJ1-5; V gene: TRBV5-8; clone size: NA; D gene: TRBD1
CDR3 protein: CASSQRLDRALNEKLFF; CDR3 DNA: TGCGCCAGCAGCCAGAGGCTCGACAGGGCCCTTAATGAAAAACTGTTTTTT; J gene: TRBJ1-4; V gene: TRBV4-3; clone size: NA; D gene: TRBD1
CDR3 protein: CASSPTAGSASIAVGYTF; CDR3 DNA: TGTGCCAGCAGTCCCACGGCTGGCAGCGCCTCTATTGCGGTTGGCTACACCTTC; J gene: TRBJ1-2; V gene: TRBV7-3; clone size: NA; D gene: NA
CDR3 protein: CASSPIGGLDTQYF; CDR3 DNA: TGTGCCAGCAGTCCGATAGGGGGTTTAGATACGCAGTATTTT; J gene: TRBJ2-3; V gene: TRBV5-4; clone size: once; D gene: NA
CDR3 protein: CASSLQGASGNTIYF; CDR3 DNA: TGTGCCAGCAGCCTACAGGGAGCTTCTGGAAACACCATATATTTT; J gene: TRBJ1-3; V gene: TRBV7-8; clone size: NA; D gene: NA
CDR3 protein: CASRLGRQNTEAFF; CDR3 DNA: TGTGCCAGCAGATTAGGACGGCAGAACACTGAAGCTTTCTTT; J gene: TRBJ1-1; V gene: TRBV2; clone size: NA; D gene: NA
CDR3 protein: CASGLGRIGNTIYF; CDR3 DNA: TGTGCCAGCGGGCTAGGACGGATTGGAAACACCATATATTTT; J gene: TRBJ1-3; V gene: TRBV2; clone size: NA; D gene: NA
CDR3 protein: CASSVVGERITDTQYF; CDR3 DNA: TGTGCCAGCAGCGTAGTGGGGGAGCGCATCACAGATACGCAGTATTTT; J gene: TRBJ2-3; V gene: TRBV9; clone size: NA; D gene: NA
CDR3 protein: CASSPRVVGLDQPQHF; CDR3 DNA: TGTGCCAGCTCACCCCGGGTAGTAGGGCTCGATCAGCCCCAGCATTTT; J gene: TRBJ1-5; V gene: TRBV18; clone size: NA; D gene: NA
CDR3 protein: CASSQERGRNEQYF; CDR3 DNA: TGCGCCAGCAGCCAAGAGCGGGGTCGCAACGAGCAGTACTTC; J gene: TRBJ2-7; V gene: TRBV4-3; clone size: NA; D gene: NA
CDR3 protein: CASTDLGIETQYF; CDR3 DNA: TGTGCCAGCACCGACCTAGGGATCGAGACCCAGTACTTC; J gene: TRBJ2-5; V gene: TRBV2; clone size: NA; D gene: NA
CDR3 protein: CATSRDNRVRETQYF; CDR3 DNA: TGTGCCACCAGCAGAGATAACAGGGTGCGAGAGACCCAGTACTTC; J gene: TRBJ2-5; V gene: TRBV15; clone size: few; D gene: NA
CDR3 protein: CASSLSLAGDTGELFF; CDR3 DNA: TGTGCCAGCAGCTTATCTTTAGCGGGAGACACCGGGGAGCTGTTTTTT; J gene: TRBJ2-2; V gene: TRBV7-9; clone size: NA; D gene: TRBD2
CDR3 protein: CASSRVTSGEQYF; CDR3 DNA: TGTGCCAGCAGCCGCGTAACTTCGGGTGAGCAGTACTTC; J gene: TRBJ2-7; V gene: TRBV6-6; clone size: once; D gene: NA
CDR3 protein: CASRPQTGRGGTEAFF; CDR3 DNA: TGTGCCAGCAGACCTCAGACCGGGCGGGGGGGCACTGAAGCTTTCTTT; J gene: TRBJ1-1; V gene: TRBV27; clone size: NA; D gene: NA
CDR3 protein: CASSNPGQGGYGYTF; CDR3 DNA: TGTGCCAGCAGTAATCCGGGACAGGGAGGCTATGGCTACACCTTC; J gene: TRBJ1-2; V gene: TRBV6-5; clone size: once; D gene: TRBD1
CDR3 protein: CASSPPDRSTIYF; CDR3 DNA: TGTGCCAGCTCACCACCGGACAGGAGCACCATATATTTT; J gene: TRBJ1-3; V gene: TRBV18; clone size: many; D gene: TRBD1
CDR3 protein: CASSPSGASWYF; CDR3 DNA: TGTGCCAGCAGTCCCAGCGGGGCCAGTTGGTATTTT; J gene: TRBJ2-3; V gene: TRBV2; clone size: NA; D gene: TRBD2
CDR3 protein: CASSLGGGENYGYTF; CDR3 DNA: TGTGCCAGCAGCTTAGGAGGGGGTGAGAACTATGGCTACACCTTC; J gene: TRBJ1-2; V gene: TRBV5-8; clone size: NA; D gene: NA
CDR3 protein: CASNPEARNQPQHF; CDR3 DNA: TGTGCCAGTAACCCAGAGGCGCGCAATCAGCCCCAGCATTTT; J gene: TRBJ1-5; V gene: TRBV19; clone size: NA; D gene: NA
CDR3 protein: CASRPSGRYEQYF; CDR3 DNA: TGTGCCAGCAGACCTAGCGGGAGGTACGAGCAGTACTTC; J gene: TRBJ2-7; V gene: TRBV6-5; clone size: once; D gene: TRBD2
CDR3 protein: CASSWGQGEETQYF; CDR3 DNA: TGCGCCAGCAGCTGGGGACAGGGAGAAGAGACCCAGTACTTC; J gene: TRBJ2-5; V gene: TRBV5-1; clone size: many; D gene: TRBD1
CDR3 protein: CSVDVGGDEQYF; CDR3 DNA: TGCAGCGTTGATGTCGGAGGGGACGAGCAGTACTTC; J gene: TRBJ2-7; V gene: TRBV29-1; clone size: NA; D gene: NA
CDR3 protein: CASSYSPGQDQPQHF; CDR3 DNA: TGTGCCAGCAGTTACAGTCCGGGACAGGATCAGCCCCAGCATTTT; J gene: TRBJ1-5; V gene: TRBV6-6; clone size: once; D gene: TRBD1
CDR3 protein: CASSPGQGPGELFF; CDR3 DNA: TGCGCCAGCAGCCCGGGACAGGGGCCCGGGGAGCTGTTTTTT; J gene: TRBJ2-2; V gene: TRBV5-1; clone size: NA; D gene: TRBD1
CDR3 protein: CASSLAQGEGYTF; CDR3 DNA: TGCGCCAGCAGCTTGGCGCAGGGTGAGGGCTACACCTTC; J gene: TRBJ1-2; V gene: TRBV5-1; clone size: few; D gene: NA
CDR3 protein: CASSGDRGRLGGELFF; CDR3 DNA: TGTGCCAGCAGCGGGGACAGGGGGCGCTTAGGCGGGGAGCTGTTTTTT; J gene: TRBJ2-2; V gene: TRBV7-6; clone size: NA; D gene: TRBD1
CDR3 protein: CASSPRTGTTYEQYF; CDR3 DNA: TGTGCCAGCAGCCCTCGAACAGGGACTACCTACGAGCAGTACTTC; J gene: TRBJ2-7; V gene: TRBV6-6; clone size: NA; D gene: NA
CDR3 protein: CASSPRTSGNSYNEQFF; CDR3 DNA: TGTGCCAGCAGTCCACGGACTAGCGGGAACTCCTACAATGAGCAGTTCTTC; J gene: TRBJ2-1; V gene: TRBV6-4; clone size: NA; D gene: TRBD2
CDR3 protein: CASRNQGQGSNEQFF; CDR3 DNA: TGTGCCAGCAGGAATCAGGGACAGGGAAGCAATGAGCAGTTCTTC; J gene: TRBJ2-1; V gene: TRBV28; clone size: NA; D gene: TRBD1
CDR3 protein: CASSKLAGETYEQYF; CDR3 DNA: TGTGCCAGCAGTAAACTAGCGGGAGAGACCTACGAGCAGTACTTC; J gene: TRBJ2-7; V gene: TRBV6-6; clone size: NA; D gene: TRBD2
CDR3 protein: CASSDLYGVGTEAFF; CDR3 DNA: TGTGCCAGCAGTGACCTTTACGGGGTGGGCACTGAAGCTTTCTTT; J gene: TRBJ1-1; V gene: TRBV25-1; clone size: NA; D gene: NA
CDR3 protein: CASSKVPWRPSSYEQYF; CDR3 DNA: TGTGCCAGCAGCAAAGTCCCTTGGCGTCCTAGCTCCTACGAGCAGTACTTC; J gene: TRBJ2-7; V gene: TRBV21-1; clone size: once; D gene: NA
CDR3 protein: CASSLPTGGMNTEAFF; CDR3 DNA: TGTGCCAGCAGCTTGCCCACAGGGGGCATGAACACTGAAGCTTTCTTT; J gene: TRBJ1-1; V gene: TRBV5-6; clone size: NA; D gene: TRBD1
CDR3 protein: CASSQLRRASGRDEQFF; CDR3 DNA: TGTGCCAGCAGCCAACTCCGAAGGGCGAGCGGGAGAGATGAGCAGTTCTTC; J gene: TRBJ2-1; V gene: TRBV14; clone size: NA; D gene: TRBD2
CDR3 protein: CASSLAGANVLTF; CDR3 DNA: TGTGCCAGCAGCTTAGCCGGGGCCAACGTCCTGACTTTC; J gene: TRBJ2-6; V gene: TRBV11-3; clone size: NA; D gene: NA
CDR3 protein: CSAPFPATDTQYF; CDR3 DNA: TGCAGCGCCCCCTTCCCTGCGACAGATACGCAGTATTTT; J gene: TRBJ2-3; V gene: TRBV29-1; clone size: NA; D gene: NA
CDR3 protein: CASSPRALAGANVLTF; CDR3 DNA: TGTGCCAGCTCACCACGGGCCCTCGCTGGGGCCAACGTCCTGACTTTC; J gene: TRBJ2-6; V gene: TRBV18; clone size: NA; D gene: NA
CDR3 protein: CASSPPDGGDTQYF; CDR3 DNA: TGTGCCAGCAGCCCGCCGGATGGCGGGGATACGCAGTATTTT; J gene: TRBJ2-3; V gene: TRBV5-6; clone size: NA; D gene: NA
CDR3 protein: CASSLIGGLRQPQHF; CDR3 DNA: TGTGCCAGCAGTTTAATAGGGGGCTTACGGCAGCCCCAGCATTTT; J gene: TRBJ1-5; V gene: TRBV28; clone size: NA; D gene: TRBD1
CDR3 protein: CASSIRGLVAEAFF; CDR3 DNA: TGTGCCAGTAGTATTCGAGGGTTGGTAGCTGAAGCTTTCTTT; J gene: TRBJ1-1; V gene: TRBV19; clone size: NA; D gene: NA